This T cell receptor (beta chain) was identified during a study of PD-1 blockade in classical Hodgkin lymphoma. Study results and caveats: When set against healthy donors, newly diagnosed patients were reported to show lower baseline TCR diversity. The authors excluded patients who started nivolumab under 1 year after ASCT.

The time point: cycle 4 day 1 (C4D1), after five to seven weeks of nivolumab. All the patients suffered relapse after autologous stem cell transplantation, and brentuximab vedotin exposure differed. In this sample, this clone turned up once. Its antigen is undetermined. Libraries were prepared by immunoSEQ multiplex PCR; TCRdb keeps only in-frame clonotypes and omits some of them. This sample yields tens of thousands of clones, of which roughly 87% are seen a single time; about 8.1% belongs to the top ten. This TCR came from a human donor with classical Hodgkin lymphoma. The sequencing here drew on peripheral blood mononuclear cells (PBMCs), taken before the fourth cycle of nivolumab.

The CDR3 region has the DNA TGCGCCAGCAGCCCCGGGACGAACACTGAAGCTTTCTTT. This sequence encodes CASSPGTNTEAFF. The chain links TRBV5-1 to TRBJ1-1; TRBD1 is a possible D gene (5 bases). Trimming removed 4 bases at V and 1 base at J, with 8 bases between. There are 13 residues in the CDR3. The V gene's germline CDR1 is SGHRS and CDR2 YFSETQ.